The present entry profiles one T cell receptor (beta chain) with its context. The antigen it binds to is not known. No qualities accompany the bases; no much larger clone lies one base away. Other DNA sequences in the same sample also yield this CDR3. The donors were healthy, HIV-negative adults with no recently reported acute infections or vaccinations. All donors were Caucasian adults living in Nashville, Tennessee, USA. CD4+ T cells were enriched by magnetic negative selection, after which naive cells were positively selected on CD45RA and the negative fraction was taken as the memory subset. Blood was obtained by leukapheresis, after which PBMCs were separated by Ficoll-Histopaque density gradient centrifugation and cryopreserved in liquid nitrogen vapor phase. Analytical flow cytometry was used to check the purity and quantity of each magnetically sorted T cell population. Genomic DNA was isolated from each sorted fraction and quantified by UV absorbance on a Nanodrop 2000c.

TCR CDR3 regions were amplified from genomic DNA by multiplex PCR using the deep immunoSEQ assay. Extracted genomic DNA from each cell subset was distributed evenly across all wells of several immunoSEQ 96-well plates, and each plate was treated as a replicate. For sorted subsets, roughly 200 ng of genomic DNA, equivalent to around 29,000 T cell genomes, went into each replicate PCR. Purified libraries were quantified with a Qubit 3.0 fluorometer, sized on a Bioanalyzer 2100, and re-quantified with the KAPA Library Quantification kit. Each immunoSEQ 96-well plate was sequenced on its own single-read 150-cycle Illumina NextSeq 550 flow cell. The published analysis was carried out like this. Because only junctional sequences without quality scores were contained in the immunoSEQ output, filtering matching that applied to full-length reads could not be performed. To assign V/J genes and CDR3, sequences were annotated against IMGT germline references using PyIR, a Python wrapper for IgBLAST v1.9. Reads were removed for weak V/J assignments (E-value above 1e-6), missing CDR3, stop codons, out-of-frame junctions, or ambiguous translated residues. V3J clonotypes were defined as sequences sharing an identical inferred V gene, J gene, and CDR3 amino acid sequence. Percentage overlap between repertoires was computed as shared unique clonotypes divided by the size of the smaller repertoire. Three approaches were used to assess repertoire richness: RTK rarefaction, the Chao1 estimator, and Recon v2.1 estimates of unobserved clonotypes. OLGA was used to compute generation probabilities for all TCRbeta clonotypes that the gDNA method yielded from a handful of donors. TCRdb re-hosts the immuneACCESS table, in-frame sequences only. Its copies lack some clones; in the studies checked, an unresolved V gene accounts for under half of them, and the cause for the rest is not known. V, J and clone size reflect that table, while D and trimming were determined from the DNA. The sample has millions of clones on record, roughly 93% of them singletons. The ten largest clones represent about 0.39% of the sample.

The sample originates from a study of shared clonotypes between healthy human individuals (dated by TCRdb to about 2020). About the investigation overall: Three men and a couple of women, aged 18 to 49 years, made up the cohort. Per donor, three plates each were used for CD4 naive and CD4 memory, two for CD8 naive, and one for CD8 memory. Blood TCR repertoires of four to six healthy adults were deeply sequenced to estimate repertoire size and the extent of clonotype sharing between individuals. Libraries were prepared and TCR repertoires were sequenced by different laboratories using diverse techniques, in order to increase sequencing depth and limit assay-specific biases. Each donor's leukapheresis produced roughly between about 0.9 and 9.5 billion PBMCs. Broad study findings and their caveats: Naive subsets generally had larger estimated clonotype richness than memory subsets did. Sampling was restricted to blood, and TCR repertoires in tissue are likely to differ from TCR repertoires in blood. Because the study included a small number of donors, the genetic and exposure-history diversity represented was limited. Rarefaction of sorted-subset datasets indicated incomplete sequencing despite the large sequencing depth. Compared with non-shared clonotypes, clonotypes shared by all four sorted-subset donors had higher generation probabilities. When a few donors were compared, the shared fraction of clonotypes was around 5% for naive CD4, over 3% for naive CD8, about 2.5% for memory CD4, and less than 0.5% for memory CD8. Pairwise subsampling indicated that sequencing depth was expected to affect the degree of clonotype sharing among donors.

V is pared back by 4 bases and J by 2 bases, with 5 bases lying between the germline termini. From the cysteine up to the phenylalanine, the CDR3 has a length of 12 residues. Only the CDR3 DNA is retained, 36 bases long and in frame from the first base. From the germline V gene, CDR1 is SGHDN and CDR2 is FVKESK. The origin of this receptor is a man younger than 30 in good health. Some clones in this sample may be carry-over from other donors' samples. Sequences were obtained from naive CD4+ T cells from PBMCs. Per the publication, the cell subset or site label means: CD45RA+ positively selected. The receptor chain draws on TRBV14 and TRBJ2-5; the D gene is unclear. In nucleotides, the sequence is TGTGCCAGCAGCCGGCTTCAAGAGACCCAGTACTTC. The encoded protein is CASSRLQETQYF.